Listed here is a single T cell receptor (beta chain). Looked up from germline, CDR1 is SGHVS and CDR2 is FQNEAQ. This CDR3 region has 16 residues. V dropped 1 base and J dropped 12 bases, with 22 bases sitting between them. The data are from a study of blood T cell repertoires in COVID-19. Overall study: COVID-19 samples, acute and convalescent, were from the United States, Italy and Spain. T cells, B-cell-depleted T cells, or PBMCs supplied cDNA or gDNA.

As processed by the authors: By means of reference gene primer amplification, nucleated cell counts were estimated. The data were produced by immunoSEQ multiplex PCR, yet TCRdb's version contains in-frame clones alone and is incomplete. The DNA was the basis for D and trimming; V, J and clone size are from that table. The sample records about 72,000 clones, roughly 85% being singletons. The source is a man aged 25-40 years with acute or convalescent COVID-19. Sequencing used peripheral blood. The gene calls are TRBV7-8 and TRBJ2-1, with a possible D match to TRBD2 (6 bases). The CDR3 nucleotides are TGTGCCAGCAGCTTAGAGGACGGACGGGTGGGGGGATCGCAGTTCTTC. It yields the protein CASSLEDGRVGGSQFF.